The 23 T cell receptor beta chains below were found in one sample sequenced in a study of metastatic and nonmetastatic thyroid tumors. Before thyroid surgery, none of the patients had received any treatment. Through MiXCR, TCRdb re-clonotyped the PCR reads. The data contain about 16,000 clones, under 35% of them singletons. The sequencing input was blood. The receptors come from a female donor with papillary thyroid cancer or a benign thyroid nodule (not recorded which). Some clones in this sample may be carry-over from other donors' samples.

V gene TRBV25-1 combines with J gene TRBJ2-1; weak D call: TRBD2 (6 bases). The length of the CDR3 is 15 residues. Germline assignment: CDR1 MGHDK and CDR2 SYGVNS. Trimming shortened V by 6 bases and J by 7 bases, and 19 bases separated the two germline ends. For the CDR3, the DNA is TGTGCCAGCAGCGTAGAGTACGGGAGAGATAATGAGCAGTTCTTC. It encodes CASSVEYGRDNEQFF.

This chain connects TRBV11-3 to TRBJ2-1; maybe TRBD1 (5 bases). V was pared by 2 bases and J by 7 bases, with 9 bases between. This CDR3 spans 13 amino acids. Germline V gene sequence: CDR1 SGHNT, CDR2 YENEEA. In nucleotides, the CDR3 is TGTGCCAGCAGCTTAAATCAGGGTAATGAGCAGTTCTTC. Translation gives CASSLNQGNEQFF.

The chain uses TRBV6-5 and TRBJ2-7; 8 nucleotides match TRBD1. With 2 bases clipped from V and 1 base from J, the junction kept 4 bases outside the gene matches. Per the germline V gene, CDR1 is MNHEY and CDR2 is SVGAGI. This CDR3 is built from 15 residues. CDR3 coding DNA: TGTGCCAGCAGTTACGCAGGGGGCGCTTCCTACGAGCAGTACTTC. Translation gives CASSYAGGASYEQYF.

This clone ranks as medium-sized. The chain employs TRBV19 and TRBJ1-1; a weak D match, TRBD1 (5 bases). Trimming left V 7 bases short and J 1 base short, with 22 bases between. The CDR3 runs to 17 residues. Germline V CDR1 and CDR2: LNHDA, SQIVND (reference sequence). Here the CDR3 DNA reads TGTGCCAGTACTCCCATAACGGGGGGACGGCCGAACACTGAAGCTTTCTTT. This codes for CASTPITGGRPNTEAFF. The full variable domain, its missing parts supplied by reference TRBV19 and TRBJ1-1, is DGGITQSPKYLFRKEGQNVTLSCEQNLNHDAMYWYRQDPGQGLRLIYYSQIVNDFQKGDIAEGYSVSREKKESFPLTVTSAQKNPTAFYLCASTPITGGRPNTEAFFGQGTRLTVV.

This clone is labeled as medium-sized. The chain carries TRBV10-3 and TRBJ2-7, with TRBD2 identical over 12 bases. CDR3 length equals 16 residues. From germline, CDR1 is ENHRY and CDR2 SYGVKD. Trimming at V came to 6 bases and at J to 5 bases, leaving 11 bases not matched to a gene. CDR3 DNA: TGTGCCATCAGGGGACGAACTAGCGGGGGGATTAACGAGCAGTACTTC. This translates into CAIRGRTSGGINEQYF.

The rearrangement links TRBV30 to TRBJ2-7; D perhaps matches TRBD1 (7 bases). This CDR3 is built from 13 residues. Germline CDR1 is GTSNPN and CDR2 is SVGIG (reference sequence). The V gene lost 2 bases and the J gene lost 5 bases, with 13 bases spanning the gap. CDR3 nucleotide sequence: TGTGCCTGGAGTCGACAGGGAGGAGACGAGCAGTACTTC. Translation gives CAWSRQGGDEQYF.

The J gene is TRBJ2-3, the V gene TRBV7-8; D uncertain. This CDR3 has 17 amino acids. Germline CDR1 and CDR2: SGHVS and FQNEAQ. Trimming shortened V by 0 bases and J by 2 bases, and 15 bases separated the two germline ends. In nucleotides, the CDR3 is TGTGCCAGCAGCTTAGCTAAGGGCGTTTCCCCCACAGATACGCAGTATTTT. Its protein is CASSLAKGVSPTDTQYF.

By its share, this clone is medium-sized (0.01 to 0.1%). Here the CDR3 reads CASSGQNEQFF. DNA for the CDR3: TGTGCCAGCAGTGGACAGAATGAGCAGTTCTTC. The genes are TRBV2 and TRBJ2-1; weak D call: TRBD1 (5 bases). Germline V gives CDR1 SNHLY, CDR2 FYNNEI. Trimming cost V 4 bases and J 7 bases, with 5 bases left between them. The CDR3 is 11 amino acids.

The rearrangement uses TRBV5-1 and TRBJ1-1; D unclear. This CDR3 is 17 amino acids long. From germline, CDR1 is SGHRS and CDR2 YFSETQ. V lost 4 bases, J lost 5 bases, and 24 bases lay in between. The CDR3: CASSGSFDPGFQTEAFF. The CDR3 DNA follows: TGCGCCAGCAGCGGTTCCTTTGACCCAGGTTTTCAAACTGAAGCTTTCTTT.

This clone was counted a few times. The V gene is TRBV6-1, the J gene TRBJ1-4; possibly TRBD1 for D (5 bases). The CDR3 is 14 amino acids. Germline V CDR1 and CDR2: MNHNS, SASEGT. V was trimmed by 8 bases and J by 7 bases, leaving 17 bases between them. The CDR3 sequence: CASGNRQNSEKLFF. CDR3 coding DNA: TGTGCCAGCGGGAATAGACAGAATAGTGAAAAACTGTTTTTT.

The sample holds a few counts of this clone. The genes are TRBV2 and TRBJ1-5; D is undetermined. V gave up 2 bases and J gave up 2 bases, with 7 bases separating them. Germline loops: CDR1 SNHLY, CDR2 FYNNEI. This CDR3 is built from 14 residues. The CDR3 here is CASSEFQGNQPQHF. The CDR3 DNA follows: TGTGCCAGCAGTGAATTTCAGGGCAATCAGCCCCAGCATTTT.

In this sample, this clone is medium-sized. The V call is TRBV28, the J call TRBJ1-1, with D possibly being TRBD1 (6 bases). CDR1 and CDR2 from the germline V gene are MDHEN and SYDVKM. The V gene lost 4 bases and the J gene lost 1 base, with 16 bases spanning the gap. There are 16 residues in the CDR3. The CDR3 sequence is CASSSFGRGRNTEAFF. The CDR3 nucleotides are TGTGCCAGCAGTTCGTTCGGAAGGGGGAGGAACACTGAAGCTTTCTTT.

The CDR3 DNA sequence: TGTGCCAGCATAACATGGGGGGGAGGCTACACCTTC. Translating gives CASITWGGGYTF. The V and J genes are TRBV28 and TRBJ1-2, with D tentatively TRBD1 (5 bases). This CDR3 has 12 amino acids. V was trimmed by 7 bases and J by 8 bases, leaving 14 bases between them. Germline CDR1 and CDR2: MDHEN and SYDVKM.

This clone is medium-sized. The chain links TRBV6-2 or TRBV6-3 to TRBJ2-1; 12 bases map to TRBD2. With 0 bases clipped from V and 7 bases from J, the junction kept 4 bases outside the gene matches. The CDR3 contains 16 residues. CDR1 is MNHEY, CDR2 SVGEGT, per germline. Written as DNA, the CDR3 is TGTGCCAGCAGTTACTCGAGGACTAGCGGGGAAAATGAGCAGTTCTTC. Translating it yields CASSYSRTSGENEQFF.

Details on this clone: Other DNA sequences of this sample code for an identical CDR3. The chain employs TRBV29-1 and TRBJ2-7; 9 bases are shared with TRBD1. Germline V gives CDR1 SQVTM, CDR2 ANQGSEA. CDR3 size: 16 residues. V lost 7 bases and J lost 1; bases outside the gene matches: 14. In DNA, the CDR3 is TGCAGCGCAACACCAACCCCGGGACAGGGATCCTACGAGCAGTACTTC. Translating gives CSATPTPGQGSYEQYF.

This clone showed up just a few times. The rearrangement joins TRBV27 to TRBJ1-2; 11 bases fit TRBD1. V gave up 8 bases and J gave up 7 bases; unmatched junction bases: 9. The CDR3 has 14 residues. Germline CDR1 MNHEY, CDR2 SMNVEV (reference sequence). The CDR3 loop reads CASLGQGANRGYTF. In DNA, the CDR3 is TGTGCCAGCCTTGGACAGGGGGCTAATCGTGGCTACACCTTC.

This clone qualifies as medium-sized. The chain joins TRBV14 to TRBJ2-2, with D perhaps matching TRBD2 (6 bases). The CDR3 runs to 14 residues. Germline V gene data show CDR1 as SGHDN and CDR2 as FVKESK. The germline V and J ends were trimmed by 7 bases and 3 bases, with 12 bases remaining between them. The CDR3 here is CASNTGGDTGELFF. The CDR3 nucleotides are TGTGCCAGCAATACCGGGGGAGACACCGGGGAGCTGTTTTTT.

This clone was recorded many times. A read error is possible here, since a much larger clone lies one base away. The conserved closing phenylalanine or tryptophan is absent in this CDR3, likely reflecting a read error. The DNA for the CDR3 is TGTGCCAGCAGTTACTCAGGACGGAGTAGGTACACTGAAGCTTTCCTT. Translation: CASSYSGRSRYTEAFL. The chain combines TRBV6-2 or TRBV6-3 with TRBJ1-1; no clear D gene. The CDR3 runs 16 residues. The V end was cut by 0 bases, the J end by 3 bases, with 14 bases between. The V gene's germline CDR1 is MNHEY and CDR2 SVGEGT.

This clone showed up many times. CDR3 coding DNA: TGTGCCAGCAGTGAAGAAGCCGGGGGGGCGGCCGGGGAGCTGTTTTTT. Residues: CASSEEAGGAAGELFF. The rearrangement links TRBV2 to TRBJ2-2, with 8 positions matching TRBD2. The V gene's germline CDR1 is SNHLY and CDR2 FYNNEI. Germline trimming cut 1 base from V and 6 bases from J; bases unmatched to any gene: 7. The CDR3 has 16 amino acids.

This clone was observed at least ten times. This may come from a read error, since a much larger clone is one base off. The sample carries other DNA sequences with the same CDR3. The CDR3 loop reads CASSRTTGNSPLHF. The CDR3 DNA follows: TGTGCCAGCAGCCGAACAACAGGGAATTCACCCCTCCACTTT. This rearrangement joins TRBV5-4 to TRBJ1-6, with D possibly TRBD1 on 6 matching bases. This CDR3 has 14 residues. Germline lookup yields CDR1 SGHNT and CDR2 YYREEE (reference sequence). The V end was cut by 4 bases, the J end by 7 bases, with 12 bases between.

The V call is TRBV19, the J call TRBJ2-6; 7 nucleotides agree with TRBD1. Germline V gene sequence: CDR1 LNHDA, CDR2 SQIVND (reference sequence). The CDR3 is 15 residues long. V lost 10 bases and J lost 0; bases outside the gene matches: 6. Written as DNA, the CDR3 is TGTGCCATCGGACAGGCTAACTCTGGGGCCAACGTCCTGACTTTC. It encodes CAIGQANSGANVLTF.

This clone qualifies as medium-sized (0.01 to 0.1%). V usage is TRBV2 and J usage is TRBJ1-2; 8 bases map to TRBD1. The junction had 11 bases not matched to a gene; V was cut back by 6 bases and J by 8 bases. The germline gives CDR1 SNHLY, CDR2 FYNNEI. This CDR3 is 14 amino acids long. The CDR3 region is CASRTPAGGEGYTF. DNA of the CDR3: TGTGCCAGCAGAACCCCGGCAGGGGGCGAAGGCTACACCTTC.

The chain has TRBV4-1 and TRBJ1-6, with D possibly matching TRBD1 (6 bases). Germline values: CDR1 MGHRA, CDR2 YSYEKL. The V end lost 1 base, the J end lost 2 bases, and 12 bases lay between the germline ends. The CDR3 has 17 amino acids. CDR3 nucleotides: TGCGCCAGCAGCCAAGGAACAGGGTCCACCTATAATTCACCCCTCCACTTT. Translated, it gives CASSQGTGSTYNSPLHF.